This T cell receptor (beta chain) came from a study of siplizumab effects on memory and regulatory T cells. Study-wide results and caveats: Unstimulated subsets contained matches for only a minor fraction of alloreactive clones. Alloreactive sequences tracing back to unstimulated CD4+ memory cells were significantly reduced by siplizumab.

The CDR3 length is 13 residues. V was trimmed by 2 bases and J by 4 bases, leaving 8 bases between them. Germline V CDR1 and CDR2: SGHTA, FQGTGA. Of note for this clone: Its antigen remains unidentified.

Here immunoSEQ multiplex PCR was the method, and the copy in TCRdb shows in-frame clones only, minus some. The sample shows around 68,000 clones, 88% of them seen only once. The source material was Tregs sorted from blood. The TCR comes from a human donor in good health. The chain carries TRBV7-3 and TRBJ1-1, with a tentative D call TRBD1 (5 bases). Written as DNA, the CDR3 is TGTGCCAGCAGCTTAGGGGGAGGCACTGAAGCTTTCTTT. Translating it yields CASSLGGGTEAFF.